The present T cell receptor beta chain was sequenced within a study of blood T cell repertoires in COVID-19. TCRdb's copy holds only in-frame clones and misses some; the assay was immunoSEQ multiplex PCR. This sample has roughly 230,000 clones, with roughly 80% found just once. The V gene's germline CDR1 is SGHNT and CDR2 YYREEE (reference sequence). This CDR3 is 14 amino acids long. V was shortened by 0 bases and J by 3 bases, with 10 bases between the two germline ends. This chain connects TRBV5-4 to TRBJ2-7; D might be TRBD1 (5 bases). Sequencing was performed on peripheral blood. The receptor was derived from a woman over 75 with acute or convalescent COVID-19. The CDR3, as DNA: TGTGCCAGCAGCTTGGAGACAGTCCACTACGAGCAGTACTTC. Protein sequence: CASSLETVHYEQYF.